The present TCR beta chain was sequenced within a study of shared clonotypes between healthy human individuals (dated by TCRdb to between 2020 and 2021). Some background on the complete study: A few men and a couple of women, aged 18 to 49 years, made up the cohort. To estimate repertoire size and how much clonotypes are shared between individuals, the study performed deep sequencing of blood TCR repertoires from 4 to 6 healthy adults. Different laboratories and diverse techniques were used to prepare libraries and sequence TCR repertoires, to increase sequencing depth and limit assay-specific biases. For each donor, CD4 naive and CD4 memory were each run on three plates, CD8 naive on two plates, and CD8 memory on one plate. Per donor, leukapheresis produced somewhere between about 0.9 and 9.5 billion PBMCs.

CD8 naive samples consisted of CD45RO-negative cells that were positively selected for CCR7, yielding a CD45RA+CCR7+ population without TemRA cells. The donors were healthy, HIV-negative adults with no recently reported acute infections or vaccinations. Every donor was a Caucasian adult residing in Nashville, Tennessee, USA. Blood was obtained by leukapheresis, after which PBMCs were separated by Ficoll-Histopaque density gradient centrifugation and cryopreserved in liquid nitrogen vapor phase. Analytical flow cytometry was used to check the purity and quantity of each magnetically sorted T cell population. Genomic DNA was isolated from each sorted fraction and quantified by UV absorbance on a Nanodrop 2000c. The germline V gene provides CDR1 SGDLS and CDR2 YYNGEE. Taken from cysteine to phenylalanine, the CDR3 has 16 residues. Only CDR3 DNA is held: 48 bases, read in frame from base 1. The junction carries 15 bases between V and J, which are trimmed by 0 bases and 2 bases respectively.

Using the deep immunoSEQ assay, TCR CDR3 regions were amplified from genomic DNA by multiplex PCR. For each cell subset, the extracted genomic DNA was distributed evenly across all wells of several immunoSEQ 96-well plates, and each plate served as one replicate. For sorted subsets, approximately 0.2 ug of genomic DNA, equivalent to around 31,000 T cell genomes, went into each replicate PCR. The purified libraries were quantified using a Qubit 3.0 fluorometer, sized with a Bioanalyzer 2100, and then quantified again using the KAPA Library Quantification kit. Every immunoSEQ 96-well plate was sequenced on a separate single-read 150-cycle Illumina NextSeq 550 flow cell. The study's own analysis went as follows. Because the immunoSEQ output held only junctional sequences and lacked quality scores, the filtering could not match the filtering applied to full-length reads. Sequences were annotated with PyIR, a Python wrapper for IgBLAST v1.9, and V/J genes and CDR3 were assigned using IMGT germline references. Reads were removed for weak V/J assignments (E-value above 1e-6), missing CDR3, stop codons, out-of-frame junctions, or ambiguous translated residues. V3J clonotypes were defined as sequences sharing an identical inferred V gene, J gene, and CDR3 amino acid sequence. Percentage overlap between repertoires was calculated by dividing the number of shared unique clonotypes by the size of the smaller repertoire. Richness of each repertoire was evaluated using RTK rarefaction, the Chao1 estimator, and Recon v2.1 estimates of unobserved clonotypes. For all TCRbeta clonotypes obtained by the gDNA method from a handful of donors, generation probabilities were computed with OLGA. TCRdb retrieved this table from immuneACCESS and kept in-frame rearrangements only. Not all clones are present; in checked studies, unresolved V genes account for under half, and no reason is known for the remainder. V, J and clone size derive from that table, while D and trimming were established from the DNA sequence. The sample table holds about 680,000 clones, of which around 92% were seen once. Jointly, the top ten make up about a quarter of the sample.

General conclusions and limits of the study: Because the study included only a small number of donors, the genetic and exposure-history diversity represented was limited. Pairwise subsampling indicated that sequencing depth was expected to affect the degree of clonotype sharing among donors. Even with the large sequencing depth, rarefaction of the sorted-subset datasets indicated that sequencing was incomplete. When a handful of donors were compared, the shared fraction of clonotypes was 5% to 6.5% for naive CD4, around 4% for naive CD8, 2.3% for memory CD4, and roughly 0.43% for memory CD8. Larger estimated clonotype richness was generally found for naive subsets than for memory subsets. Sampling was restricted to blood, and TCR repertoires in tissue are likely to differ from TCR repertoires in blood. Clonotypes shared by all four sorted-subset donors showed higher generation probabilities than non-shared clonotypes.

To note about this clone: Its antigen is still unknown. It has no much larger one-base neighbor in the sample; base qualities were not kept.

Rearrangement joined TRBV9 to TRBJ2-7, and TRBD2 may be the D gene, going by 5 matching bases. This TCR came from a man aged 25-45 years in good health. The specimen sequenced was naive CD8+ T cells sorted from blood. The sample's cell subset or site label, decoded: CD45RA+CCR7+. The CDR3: CASSVGGGGGAYEQYF. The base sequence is TGTGCCAGCAGCGTAGGGGGTGGAGGTGGGGCCTACGAGCAGTACTTC.